The clone carrying this T cell receptor (beta chain) was observed a few times. Its specificity is unknown. The data stem from a study of cytomegalovirus exposure and HLA in healthy donors. Study background: Drawn from HLA-typed donors, 83 million or so unique TCRs were held in an early data release.

60 Vbeta and 13 Jbeta primers were used in PCR. Assay: immunoSEQ multiplex PCR; the TCRdb copy retains only in-frame clones and omits some. The sample carries around 150,000 clones, approximately 71% recorded once. General study results and limits: Under in vitro conditions, three CMV-associated chains were confirmed as specific for CMV antigens.

Deletions cut 1 base from V and 8 bases from J, with 12 bases between. Germline values: CDR1 LNHDA, CDR2 SQIVND (reference sequence). The CDR3 is 13 residues long. Sampled while nominally healthy, donors likely had unrecorded immune exposures. The specimen was PBMCs. This rearrangement joins TRBV19 to TRBJ2-7; D possibly corresponds to TRBD1 (6 bases). The receptor was isolated from a man aged 25-45 years in good health and CMV-seronegative. CDR3 DNA sequence: TGTGCCAGTAGTATAGCAACAGGGAGTAAGCAGTACTTC. Its protein product is CASSIATGSKQYF. The whole variable domain, filled in from reference TRBV19 and TRBJ2-7, reads DGGITQSPKYLFRKEGQNVTLSCEQNLNHDAMYWYRQDPGQGLRLIYYSQIVNDFQKGDIAEGYSVSREKKESFPLTVTSAQKNPTAFYLCASSIATGSKQYFGPGTRLTVT.